The present TCR beta chain was sequenced within a study of blood T cell repertoires in COVID-19. The overall study: Sites in the United States, Italy and Spain provided acute and convalescent COVID-19 samples.

A few counts support this clone. With 5 bases removed from V and 1 base from J, the gap between germline ends came to 5 bases. The CDR3 has 12 amino acids. Germline values: CDR1 LNHDA, CDR2 SQIVND (reference sequence). In the study's own analysis: Estimation of nucleated cell counts relied on the amplification of reference gene primers. Assay: immunoSEQ multiplex PCR; the TCRdb copy retains only in-frame clones and omits some. The V and J calls and clone size are taken from that table; D and trimming were inferred from the DNA. Of under 90,000 clones in the sample, about 85% were seen once. The chain links TRBV19 to TRBJ1-2; the D is unclear. The TCR was taken from a woman aged 45-59 years with COVID-19, enrolled during active disease. The sequencing sample was made of peripheral blood. Written as DNA, the CDR3 is TGTGCCAGTAGTCCACATAACTATGGCTACACCTTC. Its translation is CASSPHNYGYTF.